Only a few counts were recorded for the clone carrying this T cell receptor beta chain. Thyroid ultrasound and orbital computed tomography, with clinical symptoms and serum thyroxine and TRAb, informed diagnoses. The sample comes from a study of T cells in Graves' hyperthyroidism and ophthalmopathy. On the study more broadly: The authors collected peripheral blood at initial diagnosis, before any treatment.

Authors of the study amplified TCR beta CDR3 regions from RNA transcripts. Initially, a first-round RT-PCR of the TCR CDR3 employed the HTBI primer set. Each CDR3 protein is one row after TCRdb ran MiXCR on the multiplex PCR reads. The sample shows under 350,000 distinct CDR3 sequences, approximately 15% of them seen only once. The V and J ends lost 4 bases and 0 bases respectively, with 13 bases between them. Per germline, CDR1 MNHNS and CDR2 SASEGT. The CDR3 contains 17 residues. The rearrangement uses TRBV6-1 and TRBJ1-6; a possible D gene is TRBD1 (5 bases). The TCR was taken from a middle-aged woman with Graves' ophthalmopathy. Specimen: blood. The CDR3 is CASSADGASSYNSPLHF. DNA of the CDR3: TGTGCCAGCAGTGCCGATGGGGCGAGCTCCTATAATTCACCCCTCCACTTT.